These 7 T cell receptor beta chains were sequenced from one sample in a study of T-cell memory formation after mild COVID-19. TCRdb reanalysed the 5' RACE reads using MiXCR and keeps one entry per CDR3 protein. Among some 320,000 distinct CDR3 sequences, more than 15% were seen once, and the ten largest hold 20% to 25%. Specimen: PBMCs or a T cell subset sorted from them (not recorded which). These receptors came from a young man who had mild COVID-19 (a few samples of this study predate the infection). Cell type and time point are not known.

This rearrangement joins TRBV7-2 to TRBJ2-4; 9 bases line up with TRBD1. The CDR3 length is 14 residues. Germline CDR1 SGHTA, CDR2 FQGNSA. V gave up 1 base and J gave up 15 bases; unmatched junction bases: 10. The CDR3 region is CASSLGDRVGERYF. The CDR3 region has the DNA TGTGCCAGCAGCTTAGGGGACAGGGTGGGGGAACGGTACTTC.

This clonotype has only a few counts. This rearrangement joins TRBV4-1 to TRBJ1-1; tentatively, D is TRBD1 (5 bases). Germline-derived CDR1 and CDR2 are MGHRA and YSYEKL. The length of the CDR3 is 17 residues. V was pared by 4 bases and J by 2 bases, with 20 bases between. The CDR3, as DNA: TGCGCCAGCAGCCCGGTGACCCCGGGACGGGTAAACACTGAAGCTTTCTTT. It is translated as CASSPVTPGRVNTEAFF.

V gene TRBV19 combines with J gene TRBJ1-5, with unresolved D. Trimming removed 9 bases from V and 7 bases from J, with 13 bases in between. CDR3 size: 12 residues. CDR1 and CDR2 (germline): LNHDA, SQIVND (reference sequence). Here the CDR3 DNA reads TGTGCCAGCAGTCTCAATTGGCAGCCCCAGCATTTT. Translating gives CASSLNWQPQHF. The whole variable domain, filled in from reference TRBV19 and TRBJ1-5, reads DGGITQSPKYLFRKEGQNVTLSCEQNLNHDAMYWYRQDPGQGLRLIYYSQIVNDFQKGDIAEGYSVSREKKESFPLTVTSAQKNPTAFYLCASSLNWQPQHFGDGTRLSIL.

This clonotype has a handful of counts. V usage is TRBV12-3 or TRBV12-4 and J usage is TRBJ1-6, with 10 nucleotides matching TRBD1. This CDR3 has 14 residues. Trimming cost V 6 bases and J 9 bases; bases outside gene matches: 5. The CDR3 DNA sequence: TGTGCCAGCAGCACCGGGACAGGGGTTTCACCCCTCCACTTT. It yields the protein CASSTGTGVSPLHF.

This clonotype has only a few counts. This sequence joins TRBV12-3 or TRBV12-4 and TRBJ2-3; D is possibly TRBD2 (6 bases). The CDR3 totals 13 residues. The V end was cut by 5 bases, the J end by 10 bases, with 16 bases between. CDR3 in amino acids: CASSPYTSGAQYF. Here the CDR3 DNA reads TGTGCCAGCAGTCCGTACACCTCGGGGGCGCAGTATTTT.

The CDR3 loop reads CASTLLGVGTDTQYF. In nucleotides, the CDR3 is TGTGCCAGCACCCTCCTCGGGGTTGGAACAGATACGCAGTATTTT. This chain joins TRBV6-2 or TRBV6-3 and TRBJ2-3; D is possibly TRBD2 (5 bases). Trimming stripped 7 bases from V and 3 bases from J, with 17 bases between. Germline V gene lookup returns CDR1 MNHEY and CDR2 SVGEGT. The CDR3 runs 15 residues.

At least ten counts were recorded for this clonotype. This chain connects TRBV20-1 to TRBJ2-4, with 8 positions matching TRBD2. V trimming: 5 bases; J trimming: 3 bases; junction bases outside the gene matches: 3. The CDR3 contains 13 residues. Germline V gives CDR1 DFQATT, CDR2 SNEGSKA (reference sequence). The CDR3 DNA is TGCAGTGCTCCCGGGACTAGCAAAAACATTCAGTACTTC. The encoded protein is CSAPGTSKNIQYF.